The clone carrying this T cell receptor beta chain occurred many times. Its antigen is undetermined. The data stem from a study of blood T cells in healthy people across ages. The wider study: About one barcoded beta molecule per two T cells came from capture by template switching. Study-level points and caveats: The study found TCR beta diversity correlated strongly with naive T cell percentage.

The use of a sample-barcoded 5' primer and a J-beta primer mix characterized a second PCR of about 6 to 12 cycles. TCRdb re-analysed the 5' RACE reads in MiXCR, keeping a single row per CDR3 protein. This sample has roughly 680,000 distinct CDR3 sequences, with 52% found just once. This CDR3 comprises 12 residues. Germline lookup yields CDR1 ENHRY and CDR2 SYGVKD. V was cut by 0 bases and J by 3 bases, with 3 bases left in between. The chain couples TRBV10-3 to TRBJ2-7; D gene uncertain. This TCR was recovered from a woman aged 80 or over in good health. The specimen sequenced was blood. The DNA for the CDR3 is TGTGCCATCAGTGAGTCAAGCTACGAGCAGTACTTC. It encodes CAISESSYEQYF.